This T cell receptor beta chain originates from a study of shared clonotypes between healthy human individuals. Some clones are missing from TCRdb's copy, which holds only in-frame ones; the method was immunoSEQ multiplex PCR. Counted here are 550,000 to 700,000 clones, around four fifths occurring once; the ten biggest clones make up around 1.8%. The TCR comes from a woman aged 25 to 39 in good health. The source material was memory CD4+ T cells sorted from blood. Subset given: CD45RA-negative fraction.

The CDR3 DNA reads TGCGCCAGCAGCTTGGGACGGGGGACGGTTCTTCCAATCAACGTCCTGACTTTC. Encoded protein: CASSLGRGTVLPINVLTF. The chain employs TRBV5-1 and TRBJ2-6; weak D call: TRBD2 (6 bases). The CDR3 is 18 amino acids. The ends were cut back, 0 bases at V and 9 bases at J, with 22 bases in the middle. Per the germline V gene, CDR1 is SGHRS and CDR2 is YFSETQ. Full variable domain (missing parts from reference TRBV5-1 and TRBJ2-6): KAGVTQTPRYLIKTRGQQVTLSCSPISGHRSVSWYQQTPGQGLQFLFEYFSETQRNKGNFPGRFSGRQFSNSRSEMNVSTLELGDSALYLCASSLGRGTVLPINVLTFGAGSRLTVL.